This TCR beta chain was identified in a study of PD-1 blockade in classical Hodgkin lymphoma. General study results and limits: When nivolumab was started under 1 year after ASCT, patients were excluded. Reports described newly diagnosed patients as having lower baseline TCR diversity than healthy donors. Before treatment, complete responders showed about the same diversity as newly diagnosed patients.

Assay used: immunoSEQ multiplex PCR; TCRdb lists only in-frame clones, some missing. The sample includes approximately 150,000 clones, less than 80% of them seen just once. Brentuximab vedotin exposure varied among the patients, all of whom had relapsed after autologous stem cell transplantation. As concerns this clone: Its antigen is undetermined.

The sequences come from peripheral blood mononuclear cells (PBMCs), collected before the second cycle of nivolumab. This TCR was recovered from a human donor with classical Hodgkin lymphoma.

The DNA for the CDR3 is TGTGCCAGCAGCTTATACTCCGGGACAGGGTGGTTTGGGCCCCAGCATTTT. It encodes CASSLYSGTGWFGPQHF. V is TRBV7-9 and J is TRBJ1-5, with 9 positions matching TRBD1. Germline V gene sequence: CDR1 SEHNR, CDR2 FQNEAQ (reference sequence). CDR3 length equals 17 residues. V was clipped by 2 bases and J by 9 bases; unmatched bases: 14.